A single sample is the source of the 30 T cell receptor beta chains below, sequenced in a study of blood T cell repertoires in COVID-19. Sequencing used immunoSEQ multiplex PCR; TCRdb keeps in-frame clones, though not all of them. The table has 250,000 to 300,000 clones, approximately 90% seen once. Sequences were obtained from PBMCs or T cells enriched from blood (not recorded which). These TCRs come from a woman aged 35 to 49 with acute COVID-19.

The CDR3 region is CASSPAYEQYF. DNA for the CDR3: TGTGCCAGCAGTCCAGCCTACGAGCAGTACTTC. This sequence joins TRBV2 and TRBJ2-7; D unresolved. V was trimmed by 5 bases and J by 2 bases, leaving 4 bases between them. The CDR3 sequence is 11 residues long. Germline lookup yields CDR1 SNHLY and CDR2 FYNNEI.

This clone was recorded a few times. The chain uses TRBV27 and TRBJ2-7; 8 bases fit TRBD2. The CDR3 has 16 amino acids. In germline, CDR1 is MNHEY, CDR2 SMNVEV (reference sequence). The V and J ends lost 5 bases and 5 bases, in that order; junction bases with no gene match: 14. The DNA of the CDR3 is TGTGCCAGCAGTGCCGTCGGTGAAGCGGGAGTCGACGAGCAGTACTTC. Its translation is CASSAVGEAGVDEQYF.

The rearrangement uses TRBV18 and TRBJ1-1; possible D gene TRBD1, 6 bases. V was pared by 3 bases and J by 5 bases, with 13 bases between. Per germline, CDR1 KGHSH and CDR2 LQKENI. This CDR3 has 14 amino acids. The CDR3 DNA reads TGTGCCAGCTCACCGGACAGTGGGAGAACTGAAGCTTTCTTT. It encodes CASSPDSGRTEAFF.

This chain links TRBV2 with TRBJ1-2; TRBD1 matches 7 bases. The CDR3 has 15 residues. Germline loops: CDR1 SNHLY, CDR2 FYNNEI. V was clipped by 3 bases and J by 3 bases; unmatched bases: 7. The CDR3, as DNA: TGTGCCAGCAGTGAGGGCCGACAGGGTGACTATGGCTACACCTTC. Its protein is CASSEGRQGDYGYTF.

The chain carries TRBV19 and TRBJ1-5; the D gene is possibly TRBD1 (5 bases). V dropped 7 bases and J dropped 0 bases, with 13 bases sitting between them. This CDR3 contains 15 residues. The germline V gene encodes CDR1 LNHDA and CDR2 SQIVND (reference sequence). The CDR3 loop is CASTMGGSSNQPQHF. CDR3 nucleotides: TGTGCCAGTACCATGGGGGGGAGTAGCAATCAGCCCCAGCATTTT.

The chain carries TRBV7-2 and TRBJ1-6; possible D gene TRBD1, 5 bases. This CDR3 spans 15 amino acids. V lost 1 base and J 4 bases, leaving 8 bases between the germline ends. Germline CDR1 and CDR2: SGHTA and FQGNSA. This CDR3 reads CASSLERQYNSPLHF. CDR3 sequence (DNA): TGTGCCAGCAGCTTAGAGAGACAGTATAATTCACCCCTCCACTTT.

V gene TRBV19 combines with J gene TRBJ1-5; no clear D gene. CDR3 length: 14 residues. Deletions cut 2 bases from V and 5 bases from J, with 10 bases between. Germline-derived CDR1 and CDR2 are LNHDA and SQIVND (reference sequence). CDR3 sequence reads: CASSISGVDQPQHF. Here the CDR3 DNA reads TGTGCCAGTAGTATATCCGGGGTCGATCAGCCCCAGCATTTT.

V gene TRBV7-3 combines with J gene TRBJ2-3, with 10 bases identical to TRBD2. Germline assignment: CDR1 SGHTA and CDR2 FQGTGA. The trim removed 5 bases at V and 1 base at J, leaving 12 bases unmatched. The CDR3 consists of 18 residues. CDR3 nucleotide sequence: TGTGCCAGCAGCAAACAGACGGGGCTAGCGGGGGGCACAGATACGCAGTATTTT. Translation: CASSKQTGLAGGTDTQYF.

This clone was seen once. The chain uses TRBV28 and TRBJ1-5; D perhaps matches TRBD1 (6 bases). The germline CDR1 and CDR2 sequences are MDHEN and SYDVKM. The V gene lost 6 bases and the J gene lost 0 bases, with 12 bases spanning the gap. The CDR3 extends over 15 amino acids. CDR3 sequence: CASRRTDVSNQPQHF. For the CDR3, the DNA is TGTGCCAGCAGACGGACAGATGTTAGCAATCAGCCCCAGCATTTT.

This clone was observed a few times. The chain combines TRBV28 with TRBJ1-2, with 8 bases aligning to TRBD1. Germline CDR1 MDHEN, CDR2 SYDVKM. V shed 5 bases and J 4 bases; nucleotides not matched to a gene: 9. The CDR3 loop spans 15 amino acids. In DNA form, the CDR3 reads TGTGCCAGCAGTAGTACAGGGGGGCCGACCTATGGCTACACCTTC. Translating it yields CASSSTGGPTYGYTF.

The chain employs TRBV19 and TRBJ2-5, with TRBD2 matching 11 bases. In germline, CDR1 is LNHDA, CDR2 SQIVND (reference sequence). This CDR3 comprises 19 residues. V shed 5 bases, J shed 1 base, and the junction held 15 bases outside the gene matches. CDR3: CASSGTASGGRLLQETQYF. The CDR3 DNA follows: TGTGCCAGTAGTGGAACCGCTAGCGGGGGGCGTCTACTCCAAGAGACCCAGTACTTC.

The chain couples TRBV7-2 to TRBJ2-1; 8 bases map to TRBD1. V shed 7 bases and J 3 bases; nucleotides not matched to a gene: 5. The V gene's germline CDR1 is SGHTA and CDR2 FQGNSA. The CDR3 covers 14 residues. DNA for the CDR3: TGTGCCAGCAAAAACGGACAGGGCTACAATGAGCAGTTCTTC. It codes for CASKNGQGYNEQFF. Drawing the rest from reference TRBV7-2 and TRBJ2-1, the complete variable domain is GAGVSQSPSNKVTEKGKDVELRCDPISGHTALYWYRQSLGQGLEFLIYFQGNSAPDKSGLPSDRFSAERTGGSVSTLTIQRTQQEDSAVYLCASKNGQGYNEQFFGPGTRLTVL.

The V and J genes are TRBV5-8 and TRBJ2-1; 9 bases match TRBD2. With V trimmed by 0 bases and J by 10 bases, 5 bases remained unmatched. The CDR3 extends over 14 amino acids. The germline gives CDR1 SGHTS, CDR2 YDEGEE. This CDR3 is CASSLGTSAPEQFF. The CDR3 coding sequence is TGTGCCAGCAGCTTGGGGACTAGCGCCCCGGAGCAGTTCTTC.

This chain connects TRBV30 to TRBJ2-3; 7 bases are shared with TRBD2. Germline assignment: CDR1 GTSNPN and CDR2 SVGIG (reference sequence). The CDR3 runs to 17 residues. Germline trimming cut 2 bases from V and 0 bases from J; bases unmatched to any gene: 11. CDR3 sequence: CAWSMFGLAASTDTQYF. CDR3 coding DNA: TGTGCCTGGAGTATGTTTGGTCTAGCGGCGAGCACAGATACGCAGTATTTT.

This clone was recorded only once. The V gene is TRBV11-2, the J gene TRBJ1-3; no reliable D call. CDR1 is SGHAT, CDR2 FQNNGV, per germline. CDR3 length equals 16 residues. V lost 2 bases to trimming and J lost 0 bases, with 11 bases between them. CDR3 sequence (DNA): TGTGCCAGCAGCTTAACCGGGAAAGGCTCTGGAAACACCATATATTTT. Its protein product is CASSLTGKGSGNTIYF.

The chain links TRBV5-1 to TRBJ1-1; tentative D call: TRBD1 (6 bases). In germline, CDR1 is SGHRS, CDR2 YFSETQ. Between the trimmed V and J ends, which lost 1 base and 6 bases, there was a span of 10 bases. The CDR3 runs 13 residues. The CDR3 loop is CASSLTGPAEAFF. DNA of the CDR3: TGCGCCAGCAGCTTGACAGGGCCCGCTGAAGCTTTCTTT.

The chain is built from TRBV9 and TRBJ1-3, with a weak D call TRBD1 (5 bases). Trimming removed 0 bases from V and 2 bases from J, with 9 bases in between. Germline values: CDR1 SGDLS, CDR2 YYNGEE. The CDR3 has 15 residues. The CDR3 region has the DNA TGTGCCAGCAGCGTAGCGGGGGGAACTGGAAACACCATATATTTT. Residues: CASSVAGGTGNTIYF.

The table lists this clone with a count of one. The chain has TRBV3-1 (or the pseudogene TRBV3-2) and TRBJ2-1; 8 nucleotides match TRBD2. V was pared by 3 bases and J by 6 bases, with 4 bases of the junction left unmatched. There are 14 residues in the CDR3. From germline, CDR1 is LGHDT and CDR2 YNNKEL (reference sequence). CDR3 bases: TGTGCCAGCAGCCATCGGACTAGCCGCAATGAGCAGTTCTTC. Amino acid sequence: CASSHRTSRNEQFF.

In DNA form, the CDR3 reads TGTGCCAGTGCACAGGGCACCGGGGAGCTGTTTTTT. Protein: CASAQGTGELFF. The gene calls are TRBV18 and TRBJ2-2; weak D call: TRBD1 (6 bases). This CDR3 spans 12 amino acids. Deletions cut 9 bases from V and 4 bases from J, with 9 bases between. CDR1 is KGHSH and CDR2 is LQKENI in the germline V gene.

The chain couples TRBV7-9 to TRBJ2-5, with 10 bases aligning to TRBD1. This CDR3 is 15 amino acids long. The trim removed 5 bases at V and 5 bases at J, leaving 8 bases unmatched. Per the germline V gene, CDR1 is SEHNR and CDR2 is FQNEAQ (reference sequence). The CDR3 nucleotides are TGTGCCAGCAGCGACCTCGACAGGGGGCCTGAGACCCAGTACTTC. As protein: CASSDLDRGPETQYF. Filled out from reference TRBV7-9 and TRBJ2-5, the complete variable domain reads DTGVSQNPRHKITKRGQNVTFRCDPISEHNRLYWYRQTLGQGPEFLTYFQNEAQLEKSRLLSDRFSAERPKGSFSTLEIQRTEQGDSAMYLCASSDLDRGPETQYFGPGTRLLVL.

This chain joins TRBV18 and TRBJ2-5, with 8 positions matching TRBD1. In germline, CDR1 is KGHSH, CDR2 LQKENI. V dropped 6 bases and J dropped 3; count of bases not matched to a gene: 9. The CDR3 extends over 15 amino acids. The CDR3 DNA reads TGTGCCAGCTCGCCGACAGGGGTTGTCGAAGAGACCCAGTACTTC. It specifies CASSPTGVVEETQYF.

CDR3 DNA: TGTGCCAGCAGTGAACATAGCGGGAGGACGACAGATACGCAGTATTTT. It translates to CASSEHSGRTTDTQYF. The chain joins TRBV6-1 to TRBJ2-3; 10 positions match TRBD2. The CDR3 is 16 amino acids. From germline, CDR1 is MNHNS and CDR2 SASEGT. Trimming cost V 2 bases and J 3 bases; bases outside gene matches: 5.

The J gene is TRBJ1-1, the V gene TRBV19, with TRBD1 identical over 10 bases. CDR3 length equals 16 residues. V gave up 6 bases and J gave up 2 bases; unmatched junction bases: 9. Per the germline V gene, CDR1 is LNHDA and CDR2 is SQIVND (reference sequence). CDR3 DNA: TGTGCCAGTAGCAGACAGGGGGCGTTGGGAAACACTGAAGCTTTCTTT. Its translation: CASSRQGALGNTEAFF.

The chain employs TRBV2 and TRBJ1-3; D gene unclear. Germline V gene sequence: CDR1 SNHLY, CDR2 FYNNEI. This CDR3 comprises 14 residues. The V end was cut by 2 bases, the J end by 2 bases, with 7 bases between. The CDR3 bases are TGTGCCAGCAGTGAATTGGCTGCTGGAAACACCATATATTTT. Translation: CASSELAAGNTIYF.

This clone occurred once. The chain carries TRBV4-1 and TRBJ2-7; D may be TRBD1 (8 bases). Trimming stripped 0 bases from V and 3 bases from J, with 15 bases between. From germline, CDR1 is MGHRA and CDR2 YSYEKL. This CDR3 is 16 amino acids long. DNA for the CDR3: TGCGCCAGCAGCCAAGACCGAACAGGGGGGGGCTACGAGCAGTACTTC. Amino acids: CASSQDRTGGGYEQYF.

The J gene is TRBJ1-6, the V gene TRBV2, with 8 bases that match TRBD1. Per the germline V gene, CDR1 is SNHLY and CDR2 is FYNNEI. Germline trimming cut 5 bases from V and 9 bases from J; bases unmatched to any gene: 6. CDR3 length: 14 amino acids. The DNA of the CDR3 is TGTGCCAGCAGTTCACAGGGGGTAGGTTCACCCCTCCACTTT. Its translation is CASSSQGVGSPLHF.

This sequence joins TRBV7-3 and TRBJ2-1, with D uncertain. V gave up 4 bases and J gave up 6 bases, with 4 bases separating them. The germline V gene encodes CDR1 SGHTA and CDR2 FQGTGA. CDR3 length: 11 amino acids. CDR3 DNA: TGTGCCAGCAGCTCCATCAATGAGCAGTTCTTC. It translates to CASSSINEQFF.

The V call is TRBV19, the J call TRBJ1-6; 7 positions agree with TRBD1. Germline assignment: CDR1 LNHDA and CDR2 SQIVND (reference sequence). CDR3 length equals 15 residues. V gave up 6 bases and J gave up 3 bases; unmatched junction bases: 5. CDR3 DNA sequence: TGTGCCAGTAGCCAGGGACAGAACTATAATTCACCCCTCCACTTT. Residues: CASSQGQNYNSPLHF.

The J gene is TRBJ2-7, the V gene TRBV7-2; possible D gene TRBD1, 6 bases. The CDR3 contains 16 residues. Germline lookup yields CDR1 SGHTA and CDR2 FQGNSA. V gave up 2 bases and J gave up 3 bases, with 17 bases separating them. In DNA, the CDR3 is TGTGCCAGCAGCTTATTAGGAGGACAGACTATCTACGAGCAGTACTTC. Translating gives CASSLLGGQTIYEQYF.

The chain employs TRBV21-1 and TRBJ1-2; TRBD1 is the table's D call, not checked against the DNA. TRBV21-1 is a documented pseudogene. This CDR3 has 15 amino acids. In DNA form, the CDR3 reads TGTGCCAGCAGCAAAAGTCCCAACACGAACTATGGCTACACCTTC. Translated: CASSKSPNTNYGYTF.